This record covers a single T cell receptor (beta chain). The germline gives CDR1 SGDLS, CDR2 YYNGEE. There are 15 residues in the CDR3. With V trimmed by 3 bases and J by 0 bases, 5 bases remained unmatched. Primers for the PCR totalled 60 Vbeta and 13 Jbeta. TCRdb's table, derived via immunoSEQ multiplex PCR, lists solely in-frame clones and lacks some. The sample includes about 150,000 clones, 78% seen only once; the top ten take less than 3.5%. The data are from a study of cytomegalovirus exposure and HLA in healthy donors. This rearrangement joins TRBV9 to TRBJ1-1; 7 bases line up with TRBD1. The material sequenced was PBMCs. This TCR was recovered from a man aged 40-50 years in good health and CMV-seropositive. The CDR3 nucleotides are TGTGCCAGCAGCGCCCCCGGGACAGTGAACACTGAAGCTTTCTTT. It translates to CASSAPGTVNTEAFF.